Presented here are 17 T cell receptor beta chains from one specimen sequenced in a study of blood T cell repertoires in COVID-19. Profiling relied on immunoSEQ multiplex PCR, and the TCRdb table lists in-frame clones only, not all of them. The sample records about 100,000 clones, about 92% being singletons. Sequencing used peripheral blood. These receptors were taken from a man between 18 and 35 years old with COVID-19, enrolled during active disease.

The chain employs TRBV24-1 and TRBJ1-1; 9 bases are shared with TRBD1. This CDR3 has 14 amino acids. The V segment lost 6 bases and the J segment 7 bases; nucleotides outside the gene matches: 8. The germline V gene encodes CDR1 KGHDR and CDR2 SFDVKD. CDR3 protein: CATSLGTGRDEAFF. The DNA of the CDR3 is TGTGCCACCAGTCTCGGGACAGGGAGGGATGAAGCTTTCTTT.

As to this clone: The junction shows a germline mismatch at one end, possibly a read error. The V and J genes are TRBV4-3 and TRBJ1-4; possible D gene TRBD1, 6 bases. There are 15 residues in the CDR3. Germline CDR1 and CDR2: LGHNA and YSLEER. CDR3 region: CASSQYRVASEKLLF. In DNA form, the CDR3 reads TGCGCCAGCAGCCAATACAGGGTAGCGAGCGAAAAACTGCTTTTT.

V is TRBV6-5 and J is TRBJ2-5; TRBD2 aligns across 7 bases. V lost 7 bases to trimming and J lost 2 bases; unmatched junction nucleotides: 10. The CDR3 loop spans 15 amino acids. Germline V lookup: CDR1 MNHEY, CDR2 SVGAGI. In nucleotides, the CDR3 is TGTGCCAGCACCCGCCGGGGGGTTTGGCAAGAGACCCAGTACTTC. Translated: CASTRRGVWQETQYF.

CDR3 sequence: CASSQDELSGANVLTF. CDR3 nucleotides: TGCGCCAGCAGCCAAGATGAACTCTCTGGGGCCAACGTCCTGACTTTC. The chain is built from TRBV4-3 and TRBJ2-6, with D unclear. The germline V gene has CDR1 LGHNA and CDR2 YSLEER. CDR3 size: 16 residues. The V gene lost 0 bases and the J gene lost 0 bases, with 6 bases spanning the gap.

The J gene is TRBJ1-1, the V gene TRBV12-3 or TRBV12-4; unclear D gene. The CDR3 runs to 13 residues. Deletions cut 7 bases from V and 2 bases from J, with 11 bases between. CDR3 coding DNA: TGTGCCAGCACCGGAGGGTTCAACACTGAAGCTTTCTTT. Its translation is CASTGGFNTEAFF.

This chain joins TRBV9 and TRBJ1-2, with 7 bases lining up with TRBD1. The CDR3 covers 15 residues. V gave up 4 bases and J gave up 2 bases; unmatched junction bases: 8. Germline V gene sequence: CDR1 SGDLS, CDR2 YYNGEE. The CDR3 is CASSSQGQKNYGYTF. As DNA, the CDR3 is TGTGCCAGCAGCTCGCAGGGACAGAAAAACTATGGCTACACCTTC.

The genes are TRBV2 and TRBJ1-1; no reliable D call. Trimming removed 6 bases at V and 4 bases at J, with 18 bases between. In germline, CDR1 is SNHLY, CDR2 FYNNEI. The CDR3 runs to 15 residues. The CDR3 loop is CASRLREGSTTEAFF. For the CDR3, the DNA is TGTGCCAGCAGACTTCGAGAGGGAAGTACCACTGAAGCTTTCTTT.

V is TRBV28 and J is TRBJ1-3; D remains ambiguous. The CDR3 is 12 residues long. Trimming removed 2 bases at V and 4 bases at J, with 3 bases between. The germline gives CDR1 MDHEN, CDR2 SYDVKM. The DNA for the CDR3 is TGTGCCAGCAGTTTACGGGGAAACACCATATATTTT. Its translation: CASSLRGNTIYF.

Written as DNA, the CDR3 is TGTGCCAGCAGCCAAGTTAGCGGAGACTTAAAAAACATTCAGTACTTC. Translated: CASSQVSGDLKNIQYF. The chain links TRBV4-2 to TRBJ2-4; D is perhaps TRBD2 (6 bases). CDR1 and CDR2 (germline): LGHNA, YNFKEQ. Deletions cut 1 base from V and 4 bases from J, with 14 bases between. This CDR3 is built from 16 residues.

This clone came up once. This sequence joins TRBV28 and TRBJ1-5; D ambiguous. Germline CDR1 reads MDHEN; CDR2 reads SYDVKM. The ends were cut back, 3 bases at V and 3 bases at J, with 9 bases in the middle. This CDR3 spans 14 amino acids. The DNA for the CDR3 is TGTGCCAGCAGTTTCAGGATCTCCAATCAGCCCCAGCATTTT. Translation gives CASSFRISNQPQHF. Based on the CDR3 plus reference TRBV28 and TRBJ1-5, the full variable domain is DVKVTQSSRYLVKRTGEKVFLECVQDMDHENMFWYRQDPGLGLRLIYFSYDVKMKEKGDIPEGYSVSREKKERFSLILESASTNQTSMYLCASSFRISNQPQHFGDGTRLSIL.

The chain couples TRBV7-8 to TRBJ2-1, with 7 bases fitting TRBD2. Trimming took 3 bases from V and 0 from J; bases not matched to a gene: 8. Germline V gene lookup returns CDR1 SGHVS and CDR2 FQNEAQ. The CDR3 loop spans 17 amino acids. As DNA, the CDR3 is TGTGCCAGCAGCTTTGGAGCGGGGAAGAGCTCCTACAATGAGCAGTTCTTC. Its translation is CASSFGAGKSSYNEQFF.

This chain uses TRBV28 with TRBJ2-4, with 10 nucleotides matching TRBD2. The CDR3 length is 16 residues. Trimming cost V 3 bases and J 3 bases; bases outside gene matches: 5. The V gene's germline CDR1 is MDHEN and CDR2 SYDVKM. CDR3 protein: CASSFIAGGRKNIQYF. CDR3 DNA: TGTGCCAGCAGTTTTATAGCGGGAGGCCGCAAAAACATTCAGTACTTC. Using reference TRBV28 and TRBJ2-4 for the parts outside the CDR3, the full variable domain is DVKVTQSSRYLVKRTGEKVFLECVQDMDHENMFWYRQDPGLGLRLIYFSYDVKMKEKGDIPEGYSVSREKKERFSLILESASTNQTSMYLCASSFIAGGRKNIQYFGAGTRLSVL.

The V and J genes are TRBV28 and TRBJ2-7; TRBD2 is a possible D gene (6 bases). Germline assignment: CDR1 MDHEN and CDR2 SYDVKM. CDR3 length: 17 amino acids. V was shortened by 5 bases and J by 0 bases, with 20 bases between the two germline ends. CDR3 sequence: CASSPLVDGGSSYEQYF. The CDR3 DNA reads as TGTGCCAGCAGTCCCCTCGTGGATGGGGGGAGCTCCTACGAGCAGTACTTC.

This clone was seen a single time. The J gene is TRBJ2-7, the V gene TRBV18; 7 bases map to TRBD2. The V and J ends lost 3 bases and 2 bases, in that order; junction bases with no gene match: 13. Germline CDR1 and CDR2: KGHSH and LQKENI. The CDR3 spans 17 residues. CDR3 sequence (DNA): TGTGCCAGCTCACCGAGACGAGTGAGGGAGGGAACCTACGAGCAGTACTTC. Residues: CASSPRRVREGTYEQYF.

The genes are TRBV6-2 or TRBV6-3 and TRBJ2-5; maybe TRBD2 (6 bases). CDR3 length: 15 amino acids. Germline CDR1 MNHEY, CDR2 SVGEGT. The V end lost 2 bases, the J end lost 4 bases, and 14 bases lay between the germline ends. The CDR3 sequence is CASSYPVEGGETQYF. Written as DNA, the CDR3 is TGTGCCAGCAGTTACCCCGTGGAGGGCGGAGAGACCCAGTACTTC.

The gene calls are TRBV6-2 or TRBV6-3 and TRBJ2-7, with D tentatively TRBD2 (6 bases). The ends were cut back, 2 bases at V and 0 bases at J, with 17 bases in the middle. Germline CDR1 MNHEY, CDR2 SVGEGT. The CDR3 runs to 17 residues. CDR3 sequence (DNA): TGTGCCAGCAGTTACCCAGTTTCTAGCGCCGCCTCCTACGAGCAGTACTTC. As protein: CASSYPVSSAASYEQYF.

The CDR3 sequence: CASSSTGQLREQYF. The CDR3 DNA reads as TGTGCCAGCAGTTCCACGGGACAGCTGAGGGAGCAGTACTTC. The chain recombines TRBV27 with TRBJ2-7; 7 positions agree with TRBD1. The CDR3 runs 14 residues. Germline assignment: CDR1 MNHEY and CDR2 SMNVEV (reference sequence). J was trimmed by 7 bases and V by 4 bases; bases with no gene match: 10.